This T cell receptor beta chain was sequenced during a study of shared clonotypes between healthy human individuals. The protocol was immunoSEQ multiplex PCR, while the TCRdb copy is restricted to in-frame clones and leaves out a portion. The sample has about 710,000 clones, approximately 72% seen once. This clone appeared a few times. In germline, CDR1 is SQVTM, CDR2 ANQGSEA. The CDR3 sequence is 13 residues long. V was trimmed by 7 bases and J by 5 bases, leaving 18 bases between them. The sample consisted of memory CD4+ T cells sorted from blood. Subset here: CD45RA-negative fraction. The sequence was obtained from a woman aged 30 to 39 in good health. This chain connects TRBV29-1 to TRBJ2-7, with D possibly matching TRBD1 (6 bases). The CDR3 coding sequence is TGCAGCGCCGCAGGGGACATCGGCGACGAGCAGTACTTC. This sequence encodes CSAAGDIGDEQYF.